These 25 T cell receptor beta chains were all obtained from the same sample, sequenced in a study of beta chain bispecific antibodies for T cell cancers. Expansion lasted 2 to 3 days, with either anti-CD3 antibody OKT3 or CD3/CD28 beads. No antigen is known for these receptors. General study findings and limits: The leukemia cells, rather than normal T cells, gave most of the targeted TRBV signal.

TCRdb fed the 5' RACE reads into MiXCR, producing one record per CDR3 protein. The sample yields 15,000 or so distinct CDR3 sequences, less than 2.5% seen once. Sequencing was carried out using healthy donor T cells cultured with leukemia cells. These receptors all stem from a human donor in good health. Some clones in this sample may be carry-over from other donors' samples.

This clonotype is medium-sized (0.01 to 0.1%). This rearrangement joins TRBV28 to TRBJ1-3; D call uncertain. V was clipped by 2 bases and J by 0 bases, with 17 bases between them. This CDR3 is built from 18 residues. The germline CDR1 and CDR2 sequences are MDHEN and SYDVKM. The CDR3 DNA is TGTGCCAGCAGTTTAAGCGAAGACCGACGCCCCTCTGGAAACACCATATATTTT. Translating gives CASSLSEDRRPSGNTIYF.

This clonotype was detected many times. J is TRBJ2-7 and V is TRBV5-1; possible D gene TRBD1, 5 bases. The germline V and J ends were trimmed by 4 bases and 3 bases, with 17 bases remaining between them. The length of the CDR3 is 15 residues. Germline V gives CDR1 SGHRS, CDR2 YFSETQ. For the CDR3, the DNA is TGCGCCAGCAGCCCGACCCATCAGGGTAGCTACGAGCAGTACTTC. Its protein is CASSPTHQGSYEQYF.

This clonotype showed up many times. This chain joins TRBV4-1 and TRBJ2-5; 9 bases agree with TRBD2. Germline assignment: CDR1 MGHRA and CDR2 YSYEKL. The CDR3 sequence is 18 residues long. Unmatched junction bases numbered 12, after V lost 3 bases and J lost 1 base. The chain's CDR3 is CASSHPAAGGPLQETQYF. In nucleotides, the CDR3 is TGCGCCAGCAGCCACCCCGCAGCGGGGGGCCCTCTCCAAGAGACCCAGTACTTC.

In its sample, this clonotype was seen many times. CDR3: CASSQGAETSGGNNEQFF. The CDR3, as DNA: TGCGCCAGCAGCCAAGGAGCCGAGACTAGCGGGGGGAACAATGAGCAGTTCTTC. The chain recombines TRBV4-1 with TRBJ2-1; 13 nucleotides agree with TRBD2. Germline V lookup: CDR1 MGHRA, CDR2 YSYEKL. The CDR3 covers 18 residues. J gave up 5 bases and V 1 base, and 8 bases lay outside the gene matches.

This clonotype qualifies as medium-sized. The chain uses TRBV3-1 and TRBJ1-1; D remains unclear. The V gene lost 2 bases and the J gene lost 6 bases, with 10 bases spanning the gap. The CDR3 totals 13 residues. Germline assignment: CDR1 LGHDT and CDR2 YNNKEL (reference sequence). Here the CDR3 reads CASSQNFGSEAFF. The CDR3 nucleotides are TGTGCCAGCAGCCAAAACTTCGGATCTGAAGCTTTCTTT.

At least ten counts were recorded for this clonotype. The rearrangement links TRBV5-1 to TRBJ2-3, with 10 nucleotides matching TRBD2. Germline trimming cut 3 bases from V and 4 bases from J; bases unmatched to any gene: 11. The CDR3 runs to 17 residues. Germline V CDR1 and CDR2: SGHRS, YFSETQ. CDR3 protein: CASSYNLAGGVPDTQYF. CDR3 sequence (DNA): TGCGCCAGCAGCTACAACTTAGCGGGGGGAGTACCAGATACGCAGTATTTT.

There are many counts of this clonotype. The rearrangement links TRBV12-3 or TRBV12-4 to TRBJ2-2; 8 nucleotides align to TRBD2. The CDR3 has 14 residues. After removal of 7 bases from V and 4 bases from J, the junction contained 5 bases not matched to a gene. The CDR3 loop reads CASTLTSVTGELFF. The CDR3, as DNA: TGTGCCAGCACACTGACTAGCGTCACCGGGGAGCTGTTTTTT.

Ten or more counts support this clonotype. The CDR3 DNA is TGTGCCATTGGCCCGGGCTACAATGAGCAGTTCTTC. It is translated as CAIGPGYNEQFF. The rearrangement uses TRBV12-3 or TRBV12-4 and TRBJ2-1; the D is unclear. V was trimmed by 10 bases and J by 3 bases, leaving 10 bases between them. The CDR3 runs 12 residues.

This clonotype occurred many times. V and J are TRBV11-2 and TRBJ2-7, with a possible D match to TRBD1 (5 bases). The V end lost 1 base, the J end lost 0 bases, and 7 bases lay between the germline ends. The CDR3 has 14 amino acids. Germline values: CDR1 SGHAT, CDR2 FQNNGV. In DNA form, the CDR3 reads TGTGCCAGCAGCTTAGTCGACAGCTCCTACGAGCAGTACTTC. Translation: CASSLVDSSYEQYF. The full variable domain, in which reference TRBV11-2 and TRBJ2-7 provide the parts outside the CDR3, is EAGVAQSPRYKIIEKRQSVAFWCNPISGHATLYWYQQILGQGPKLLIQFQNNGVVDDSQLPKDRFSAERLKGVDSTLKIQPAKLEDSAVYLCASSLVDSSYEQYFGPGTRLTVT.

This clonotype was picked up many times. The chain uses TRBV29-1 and TRBJ1-1; 7 bases align to TRBD1. There are 15 residues in the CDR3. CDR1 and CDR2 (germline): SQVTM, ANQGSEA. The trim removed 2 bases at V and 0 bases at J, leaving 6 bases unmatched. CDR3 in amino acids: CSVEQGEAMNTEAFF. CDR3 DNA sequence: TGCAGCGTTGAACAGGGGGAAGCAATGAACACTGAAGCTTTCTTT.

This clonotype was seen ten or more times. The J gene is TRBJ2-7, the V gene TRBV7-9, with D unclear. V lost 2 bases to trimming and J lost 7 bases, with 18 bases between them. CDR3 length equals 15 residues. Germline V gene data show CDR1 as SEHNR and CDR2 as FQNEAQ (reference sequence). CDR3 amino acids: CASSLTGSQASEQYF. For the CDR3, the DNA is TGTGCCAGCAGCTTAACCGGGTCTCAGGCCTCAGAGCAGTACTTC.

This clonotype was counted many times. The rearrangement links TRBV27 to TRBJ2-1; possibly TRBD2 for D (6 bases). Germline lookup yields CDR1 MNHEY and CDR2 SMNVEV (reference sequence). V lost 4 bases and J lost 3, with 19 bases in between. The CDR3 sequence is 17 residues long. The CDR3 reads CASSSTGGGDFYNEQFF. Here the CDR3 DNA reads TGTGCCAGCAGTTCCACCGGCGGAGGGGACTTCTACAATGAGCAGTTCTTC.

This clonotype appeared many times. The CDR3 sequence is CASSMGGQGYGYTF. The CDR3 DNA reads TGTGCCAGCAGTATGGGAGGACAGGGCTATGGCTACACCTTC. The rearrangement uses TRBV6-5 and TRBJ1-2, with 8 bases matching TRBD1. The germline gives CDR1 MNHEY, CDR2 SVGAGI. CDR3 length equals 14 residues. With V trimmed by 5 bases and J by 4 bases, 6 bases remained unmatched.

This clonotype was found many times. The rearrangement joins TRBV5-4 to TRBJ1-4; TRBD1 agrees at 7 bases. V gave up 3 bases and J gave up 3 bases; unmatched junction bases: 2. From germline, CDR1 is SGHNT and CDR2 YYREEE (reference sequence). The CDR3 contains 14 residues. In DNA form, the CDR3 reads TGTGCCAGCAGCTACAGGGGTTCTAATGAAAAACTGTTTTTT. This sequence encodes CASSYRGSNEKLFF.

This clonotype was counted at least ten times. This sequence joins TRBV19 and TRBJ1-2; D gene ambiguous. Germline-derived CDR1 and CDR2 are LNHDA and SQIVND (reference sequence). The CDR3 runs 12 residues. V was clipped by 2 bases and J by 8 bases, with 9 bases between them. The CDR3 reads CASSIIGMGYTF. The CDR3, as DNA: TGTGCCAGTAGTATAATCGGAATGGGCTACACCTTC.

This clonotype was picked up many times. The chain links TRBV3-1 to TRBJ2-2; D possibly matches TRBD1 or TRBD2 (5 bases each). Between the trimmed V and J ends, which lost 0 bases and 2 bases, there was a span of 16 bases. Germline V gene sequence: CDR1 LGHDT, CDR2 YNNKEL (reference sequence). The CDR3 is 18 amino acids. CDR3 coding DNA: TGTGCCAGCAGCCAAGATCCTCGAGGGGCGCTTAACACCGGGGAGCTGTTTTTT. This encodes CASSQDPRGALNTGELFF.

This clonotype was counted at least ten times. The V and J genes are TRBV27 and TRBJ1-5; 8 positions agree with TRBD1. Germline V gives CDR1 MNHEY, CDR2 SMNVEV (reference sequence). V was pared by 5 bases and J by 0 bases, with 6 bases of the junction left unmatched. The CDR3 has 16 amino acids. CDR3 sequence reads: CASSPGGTYSNQPQHF. The CDR3 coding sequence is TGTGCCAGCAGTCCAGGGGGCACTTATAGCAATCAGCCCCAGCATTTT.

The sample holds many counts of this clonotype. The rearrangement links TRBV27 to TRBJ1-4, with D tentatively TRBD1 (5 bases). V gave up 0 bases and J gave up 10 bases, with 12 bases separating them. The CDR3 length is 14 residues. The germline V gene has CDR1 MNHEY and CDR2 SMNVEV (reference sequence). CDR3 in DNA: TGTGCCAGCAGTTTATCGGGCGGGGCTCGAAAACTGTTTTTT. Its translation: CASSLSGGARKLFF. Full variable domain (outside the CDR3, taken from reference TRBV27 and TRBJ1-4): EAQVTQNPRYLITVTGKKLTVTCSQNMNHEYMSWYRQDPGLGLRQIYYSMNVEVTDKGDVPEGYKVSRKEKRNFPLILESPSPNQTSLYFCASSLSGGARKLFFGSGTQLSVL.

This clonotype showed up just a few times. The chain uses TRBV27 and TRBJ1-6; 9 nucleotides match TRBD1. Germline V gives CDR1 MNHEY, CDR2 SMNVEV (reference sequence). This CDR3 comprises 13 residues. Trimming removed 5 bases from V and 11 bases from J; junction bases left unmatched: 4. The CDR3 loop is CASSPGQGTPLHF. Here the CDR3 DNA reads TGTGCCAGCAGTCCGGGACAGGGAACACCCCTCCACTTT.

By share of the sample, this clonotype is medium-sized. This chain connects TRBV5-1 to TRBJ2-5; maybe TRBD1 (6 bases). Trimming removed 0 bases from V and 5 bases from J, with 20 bases in between. The CDR3 consists of 17 residues. Per germline, CDR1 SGHRS and CDR2 YFSETQ. In DNA form, the CDR3 reads TGCGCCAGCAGCTTGGAACCGGGACACCCCTCTTCTGAGACCCAGTACTTC. Protein: CASSLEPGHPSSETQYF.

Ten or more counts support this clonotype. The chain employs TRBV6-5 and TRBJ1-1, with a tentative D call TRBD1 (5 bases). The V gene lost 0 bases and the J gene lost 1 base, with 6 bases spanning the gap. This CDR3 contains 14 residues. Looked up from germline, CDR1 is MNHEY and CDR2 is SVGAGI. Here the CDR3 DNA reads TGTGCCAGCAGTTACTCAGGGGAGAACACTGAAGCTTTCTTT. Translation gives CASSYSGENTEAFF.

This clonotype showed up many times. This chain joins TRBV11-2 and TRBJ2-2, with 7 nucleotides matching TRBD1. This CDR3 is built from 19 residues. CDR1 and CDR2 from the germline V gene are SGHAT and FQNNGV. V gave up 5 bases and J gave up 2 bases; unmatched junction bases: 17. DNA for the CDR3: TGTGCCAGCAGCCTATCTCCACCGACAGGGTACTTCAACACCGGGGAGCTGTTTTTT. This codes for CASSLSPPTGYFNTGELFF.

This clonotype is deemed medium-sized. The CDR3 nucleotides are TGCAGTGCTAGAGTAAGCACTGAAGCTTTCTTT. The encoded protein is CSARVSTEAFF. The V gene is TRBV20-1, the J gene TRBJ1-1; no clear D gene. V shed 1 base and J shed 4 bases, with 4 bases lying between them. This CDR3 is built from 11 residues. Germline V gene data show CDR1 as DFQATT and CDR2 as SNEGSKA (reference sequence).

Many counts were recorded for this clonotype. The chain joins TRBV2 to TRBJ2-7; 9 bases agree with TRBD1. The germline V gene has CDR1 SNHLY and CDR2 FYNNEI. V was clipped by 8 bases and J by 4 bases; unmatched bases: 12. CDR3 size: 15 residues. CDR3 nucleotide sequence: TGTGCCAGCCCTAGTCCGGGGACAGGGCTATACGAGCAGTACTTC. This codes for CASPSPGTGLYEQYF. Full variable domain (outside the CDR3, taken from reference TRBV2 and TRBJ2-7): EPEVTQTPSHQVTQMGQEVILRCVPISNHLYFYWYRQILGQKVEFLVSFYNNEISEKSEIFDDQFSVERPDGSNFTLKIRSTKLEDSAMYFCASPSPGTGLYEQYFGPGTRLTVT.

This clonotype appeared many times. This chain links TRBV5-4 with TRBJ2-2, with no clear D. Germline V gives CDR1 SGHNT, CDR2 YYREEE (reference sequence). This CDR3 is built from 16 residues. Trimming stripped 5 bases from V and 0 bases from J, with 14 bases between. The CDR3 region is CASRLAGTPNTGELFF. The CDR3 DNA reads as TGTGCCAGCAGGTTAGCAGGCACTCCGAACACCGGGGAGCTGTTTTTT.